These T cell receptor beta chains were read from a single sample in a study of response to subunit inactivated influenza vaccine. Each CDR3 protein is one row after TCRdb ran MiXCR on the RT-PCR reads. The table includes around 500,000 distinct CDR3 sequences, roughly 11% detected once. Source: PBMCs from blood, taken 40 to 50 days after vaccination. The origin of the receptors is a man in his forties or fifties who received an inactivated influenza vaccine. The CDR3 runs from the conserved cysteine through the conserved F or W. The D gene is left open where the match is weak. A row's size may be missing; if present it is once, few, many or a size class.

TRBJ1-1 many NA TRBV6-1 TGTGCCAGCCATGGAGCGGGGGGCACTGAAGCTTTCTTT CASHGAGGTEAFF
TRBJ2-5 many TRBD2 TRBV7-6 TGTGCCAGCAGCGTTAGCGGGGGAGGTGAGACCCAGTACTTC CASSVSGGGETQYF
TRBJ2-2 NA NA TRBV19 TGTGCCAGTAGAGAGGGAGGCCTCACCGGGGAGCTGTTTTTT CASREGGLTGELFF
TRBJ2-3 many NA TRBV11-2 TGTGCCAGCGGTCGAGATACGCAGTATTTT CASGRDTQYF
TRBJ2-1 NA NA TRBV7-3 TGTGCCAGCAGCTTAAGAGGGACTTTCGGTGAGCAGTTCTTC CASSLRGTFGEQFF
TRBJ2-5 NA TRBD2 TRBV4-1 TGCGCCAGCGGGCCTTTCGGGAGGGAGACCCAGTACTTC CASGPFGRETQYF
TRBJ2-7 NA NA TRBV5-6 TGTGCCAGCAGTTACCTTATGCCGGGACAGCGGGAAAGCGAGCAGTACTTC CASSYLMPGQRESEQYF
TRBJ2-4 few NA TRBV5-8 TGTGCCAGCAGCTTCCCGGGGGCTAGGCGGTACTTC CASSFPGARRYF
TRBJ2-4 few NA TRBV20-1 TGCAGTGCTAGATCAGTACGTCCAATCCTAAATAAAAACATTCAGTACTTC CSARSVRPILNKNIQYF
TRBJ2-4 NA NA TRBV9 TGTGCCAGCAGCGTGGGGTCTTCTCAGGGTAACATTCAGTACTTC CASSVGSSQGNIQYF
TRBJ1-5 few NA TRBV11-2 TGTGCCAGCAGCTTAGACCGCCGGGTGGCAGGGCCTAATCAGCCCCAGCATTTT CASSLDRRVAGPNQPQHF
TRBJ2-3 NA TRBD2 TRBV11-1 TGTGCCAGCAGCCCCCGCGGGTTCAGCGGGAGACGCTGGGGAGATACGCAGTATTTT CASSPRGFSGRRWGDTQYF
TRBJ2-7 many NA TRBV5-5 TGTGCCAGCAGGGACATAGGAGGCTCCTACGAGCAGTACTTC CASRDIGGSYEQYF
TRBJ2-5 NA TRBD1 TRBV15 TGTGCCACCAGCAGCCCACAGGGGTCCCAAGAGACCCAGTACTTC CATSSPQGSQETQYF
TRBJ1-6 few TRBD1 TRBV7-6 TGTGCCAGCAGCAGAACCGGGACAGGGAACAATTCACCCCTCCACTTT CASSRTGTGNNSPLHF
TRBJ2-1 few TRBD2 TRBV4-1 TGCGCCAGCAGCCAAGGGGCAGTGACTAGCGGGGGGGATTCACGGTTCTTC CASSQGAVTSGGDSRFF
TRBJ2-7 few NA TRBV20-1 TGCAGTGCTAGACGGGGGGCCAACGAGCAGTACTTC CSARRGANEQYF
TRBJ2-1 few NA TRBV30 TGTGCCTGGAGTCTGGCCAATGAGCAGTTCTTC CAWSLANEQFF
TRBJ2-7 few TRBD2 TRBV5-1 TGCGCCAGCAGCTTGACTAGCGGGAGTCTCTACGAGCAGTACTTC CASSLTSGSLYEQYF
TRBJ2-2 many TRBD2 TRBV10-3 TGTGCCATCAGTGATGCGGGAGGGCCGTCATACGGGTCCGGGGAGCTGTTTTTT CAISDAGGPSYGSGELFF
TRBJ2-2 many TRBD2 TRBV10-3 TGTGCCATCAGTGAGTCGACGGGGGGGACCTTCACCGGGGAGCTGTTTTTT CAISESTGGTFTGELFF
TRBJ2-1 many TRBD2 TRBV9 TGTGCCAGCAGCGTAGAGGGCGGGAGGGCCTATGAGCAGTTCTTC CASSVEGGRAYEQFF
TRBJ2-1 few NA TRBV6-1 TGTGCCAGCAGCGGTAGGAGGAGCTCCTACAATGAGCAGTTCTTC CASSGRRSSYNEQFF
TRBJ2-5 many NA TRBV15 TGTGCCACCAGCTCCCCCACAGAGACCCAGTACTTC CATSSPTETQYF
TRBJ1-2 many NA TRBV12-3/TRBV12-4 TGTGCCAGCAGGATCAAAGGTGGCTACACCTTC CASRIKGGYTF
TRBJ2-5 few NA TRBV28 TGTGCCAGCAGTCCCCGACCAGAGACCCAGTACTTC CASSPRPETQYF
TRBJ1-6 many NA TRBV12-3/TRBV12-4 TGTGCCAGCAGTTGGCGCCGACTTAAATATAATTCACCCCTCCACTTT CASSWRRLKYNSPLHF
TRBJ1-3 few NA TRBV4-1 TGCGCCAGCAGCCAAGGTCGATACTCTGGAAACACCATATATTTT CASSQGRYSGNTIYF
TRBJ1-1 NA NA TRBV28 TGTGCCAGCAGTGCCTTTCTGATGAACACTGAAGCTTTCTTT CASSAFLMNTEAFF
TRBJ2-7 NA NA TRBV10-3 TGTGCCATCAGTGCCCTTGATCGGGGTTCTTCCTACGAGCAGTACTTC CAISALDRGSSYEQYF
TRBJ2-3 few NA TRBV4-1 TGCGCCAGCAGCCCGTTTCCCCAAAGCACAGATACGCAGTATTTT CASSPFPQSTDTQYF
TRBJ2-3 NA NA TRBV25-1 TGTGCCAGCAGTGAAACCGACCGACCTTCAGCTCACCCAGATACGCAGTATTTT CASSETDRPSAHPDTQYF
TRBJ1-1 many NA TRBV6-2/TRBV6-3 TGTGCCAGCAGCGACCTTTTCTCGAAGGCTGAAGCTTTCTTT CASSDLFSKAEAFF
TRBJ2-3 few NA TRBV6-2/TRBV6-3 TGTGCCAGCAGTTACTCCTCGTGGGGCCGGGCCACAGATACGCAGTATTTT CASSYSSWGRATDTQYF
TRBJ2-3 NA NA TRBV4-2 TGTGCCAGCAGCCGACGCCCAACAGAGGATACGCAGTATTTT CASSRRPTEDTQYF
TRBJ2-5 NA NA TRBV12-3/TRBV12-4 TGTGCCAGCAGTTTGAGACCTAGGGAGACCCAGTACTTC CASSLRPRETQYF
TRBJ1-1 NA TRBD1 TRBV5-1 TGCGCCAGCAGCTTAGAAGCTCAGGGGGTAGAGGCTTTCTTT CASSLEAQGVEAFF
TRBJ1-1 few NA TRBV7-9 TGTGCCAGCAGCTTTAAGGGAAGGGGTGAAGCTTTCTTT CASSFKGRGEAFF
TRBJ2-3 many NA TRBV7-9 TGTGCCAGCAGCTTAGGGTCCTTTGGGTCAGATACGCAGTATTTT CASSLGSFGSDTQYF
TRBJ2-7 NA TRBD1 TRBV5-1 TGCGCCAGCAGCTTGGGACAGGGAGAGTCCTACGAGCAGTACTTC CASSLGQGESYEQYF
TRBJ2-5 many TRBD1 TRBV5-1 TGCGCCAGCAGATCCCGAGGGGGCAGAAACCAAGAGACCCAGTACTTC CASRSRGGRNQETQYF
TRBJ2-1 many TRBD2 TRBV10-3 TGTGCCATCAGTAGACTAGCGGGGGACTCCTACAATGAGCAGTTCTTC CAISRLAGDSYNEQFF
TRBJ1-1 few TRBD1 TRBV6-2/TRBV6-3 TGTGCCAGCAGTAAGGGGGCTATGAACACTGAAGCTTTCTTT CASSKGAMNTEAFF
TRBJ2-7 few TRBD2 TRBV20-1 TGCAGTGCTAGAGCTCCGACTAGCGGGAGGGCCTACGAGCAGTACTTC CSARAPTSGRAYEQYF
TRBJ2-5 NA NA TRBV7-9 TGTGCCAGCAGCTTGAGCCTTAGCGGTCAAGAGACCCAGTACTTC CASSLSLSGQETQYF
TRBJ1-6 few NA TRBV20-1 TGCAGTGCTAGTGCCTGGATTTCCTATAATTCACCCCTCCACTTT CSASAWISYNSPLHF
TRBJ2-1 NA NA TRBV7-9 TGTGCCAGCAGGTCCGGGACCCCTGCGGGGAATGAGCAGTTCTTC CASRSGTPAGNEQFF
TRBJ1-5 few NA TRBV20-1 TGCAGTGCCCAGGGACCCCACAAGGATCAGCCCCAGCATTTT CSAQGPHKDQPQHF
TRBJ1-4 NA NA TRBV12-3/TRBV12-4 TGTGCCAGCAGTTTATCTCGTGAAAAACTGTTTTTT CASSLSREKLFF
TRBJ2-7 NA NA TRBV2 TGTGCCAGCACGGGACACTTGAACGAGCAGTACTTC CASTGHLNEQYF
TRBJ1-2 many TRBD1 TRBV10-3 TGTGCCATCAGTGAGTGGGACAGGGGAAAGGACGGCTACACCTTC CAISEWDRGKDGYTF
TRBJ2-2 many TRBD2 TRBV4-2 TGTGCCAGCAGCCAAGAAGCAACTAGCGGAGAGACCGGGGAGCTGTTTTTT CASSQEATSGETGELFF
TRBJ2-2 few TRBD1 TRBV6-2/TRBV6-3 TGTGCCAGCAAGGGGACAGGAAACACCGGGGAGCTGTTTTTT CASKGTGNTGELFF
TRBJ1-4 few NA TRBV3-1 TGTGCCAGCAGCCGGGCAGGCGGTGAAAAACTGTTTTTT CASSRAGGEKLFF
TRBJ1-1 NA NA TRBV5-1 TGCGCCAGCAGCTTGGCCGTGGGCTTCATGAACACTGAAGCTTTCTTT CASSLAVGFMNTEAFF